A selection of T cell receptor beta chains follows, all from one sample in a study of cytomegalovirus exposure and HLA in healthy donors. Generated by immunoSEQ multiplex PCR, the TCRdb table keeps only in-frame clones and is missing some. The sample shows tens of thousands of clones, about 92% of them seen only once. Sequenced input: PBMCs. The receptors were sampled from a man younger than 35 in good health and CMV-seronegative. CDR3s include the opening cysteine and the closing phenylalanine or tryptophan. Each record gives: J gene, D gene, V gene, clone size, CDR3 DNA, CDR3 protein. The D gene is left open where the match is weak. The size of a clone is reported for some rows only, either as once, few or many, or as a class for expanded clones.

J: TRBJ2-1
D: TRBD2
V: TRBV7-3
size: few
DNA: TGTGCCAGCAGCTTGCTGACTAGCGGCAATGAGCAGTTCTTC
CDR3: CASSLLTSGNEQFF

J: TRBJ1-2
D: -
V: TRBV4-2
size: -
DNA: TGTGCCAGCAGCCAAGGGCGGTTAGCTAACTATGGCTACACCTTC
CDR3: CASSQGRLANYGYTF

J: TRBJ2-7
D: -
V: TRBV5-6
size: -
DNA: TGTGCCAGCAGCTTGGGTATGGGGGCGGAGGAAGATTACGAGCAGTACTTC
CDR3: CASSLGMGAEEDYEQYF

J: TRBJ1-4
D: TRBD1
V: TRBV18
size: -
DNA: TGTGCCAGCTCATCGACAGGGTTTAATGAAAAACTGTTTTTT
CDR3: CASSSTGFNEKLFF

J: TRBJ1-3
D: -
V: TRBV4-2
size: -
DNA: TGTGCCAGCAGCCAAGGCTGGGGGGATGAGTCTGGAAACACCATATATTTT
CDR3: CASSQGWGDESGNTIYF

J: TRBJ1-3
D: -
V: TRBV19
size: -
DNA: TGTGCCAGTAGCTCTGGAGAACCTGGAAACACCATATATTTT
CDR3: CASSSGEPGNTIYF

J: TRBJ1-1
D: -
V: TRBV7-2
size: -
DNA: TGTGCCAGCAGCTTAAACTTTCTGACTGAAGCTTTCTTT
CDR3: CASSLNFLTEAFF

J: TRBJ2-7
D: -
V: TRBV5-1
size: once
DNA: TGCGCCAGCAGCGCCTGGAGACAGAGCTACGAGCAGTACTTC
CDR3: CASSAWRQSYEQYF

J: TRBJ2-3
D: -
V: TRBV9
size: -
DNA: TGTGCCAGCAGAGGACAGCGAGGGAGCACAGATACGCAGTATTTT
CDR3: CASRGQRGSTDTQYF

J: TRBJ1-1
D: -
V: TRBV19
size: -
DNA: TGTGCCAGTAGTAGGACAGCTTTGAACACTGAAGCTTTCTTT
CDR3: CASSRTALNTEAFF

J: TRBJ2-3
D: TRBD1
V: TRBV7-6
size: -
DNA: TGTGCCAGCAGCTTAGAACAGGGGATGGGCACAGATACGCAGTATTTT
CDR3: CASSLEQGMGTDTQYF

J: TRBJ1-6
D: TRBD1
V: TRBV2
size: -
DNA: TGTGCCGGCAGACAGGGAAGTGGGTCCTATAATTCACCCCTCCACTTT
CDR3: CAGRQGSGSYNSPLHF

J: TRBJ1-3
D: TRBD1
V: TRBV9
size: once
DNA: TGTGCCAGCAGCGTAAAGGGGGCCTCTAGAAACACCATATATTTT
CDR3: CASSVKGASRNTIYF

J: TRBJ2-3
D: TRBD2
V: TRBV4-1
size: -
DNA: TGCGCCAGCAGCCAAGGGGCCGGGACTACTTCTTTGTCGCAGTATTTT
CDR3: CASSQGAGTTSLSQYF

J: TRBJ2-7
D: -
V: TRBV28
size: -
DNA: TGTGCCAGCAGCGGAGCGTACGAGCAGTACTTC
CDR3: CASSGAYEQYF

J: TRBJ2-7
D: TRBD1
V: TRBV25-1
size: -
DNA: TGTGCCAGCTCCGGGACAGGGCTCTTAGGCTTCGAGCAGTACTTC
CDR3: CASSGTGLLGFEQYF

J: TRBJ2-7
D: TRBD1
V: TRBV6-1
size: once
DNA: TGTGCCAGCAGGGGACAGGGGTGGTACGAGCAGTACTTC
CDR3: CASRGQGWYEQYF

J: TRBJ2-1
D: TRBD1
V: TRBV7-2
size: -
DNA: TGTGCCAGCAGCTTAGCGCCGGGACAGAGCAATGAGCAGTTCTTC
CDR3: CASSLAPGQSNEQFF

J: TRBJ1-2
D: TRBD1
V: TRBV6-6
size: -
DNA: TGTGCCAGCATCCAGGGGGGTTTCTATGGCTACACCTTC
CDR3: CASIQGGFYGYTF

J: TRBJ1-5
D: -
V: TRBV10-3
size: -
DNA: TGTGCCATCAGTGCCGGAGGGGACTACAATCAGCCCCAGCATTTT
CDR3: CAISAGGDYNQPQHF

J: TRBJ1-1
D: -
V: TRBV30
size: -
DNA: TGTGCCTGGGCCAAGACCCGGACGGGGTGGAACACTGAAGCTTTCTTT
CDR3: CAWAKTRTGWNTEAFF

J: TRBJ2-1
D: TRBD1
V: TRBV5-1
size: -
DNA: TGCGCCAGCAGCCCGACAGGGGGCGTTTACAATGAGCAGTTCTTC
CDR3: CASSPTGGVYNEQFF

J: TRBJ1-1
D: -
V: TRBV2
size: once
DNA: TGTGCCAGCAGCTCCCTCGAGATGAACACTGAAGCTTTCTTT
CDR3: CASSSLEMNTEAFF

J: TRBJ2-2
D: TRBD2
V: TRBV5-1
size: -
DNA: TGCGCCAGCAGTTACAGCGGGGGGGCGAACACCGGGGAGCTGTTTTTT
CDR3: CASSYSGGANTGELFF

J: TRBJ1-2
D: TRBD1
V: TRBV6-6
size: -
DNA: TGTGCCAGCAGCCTTACTGGGACAGGGAACTATGGCTACACCTTC
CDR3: CASSLTGTGNYGYTF

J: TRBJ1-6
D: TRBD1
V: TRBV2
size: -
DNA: TGTGCCAGCTTACGGGACAGAAATTCACCCCTCCACTTT
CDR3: CASLRDRNSPLHF

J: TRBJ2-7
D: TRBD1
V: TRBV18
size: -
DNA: TGTGCCAGCTCACTAGGGACAGGGGTTGCCTACGAGCAGTACTTC
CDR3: CASSLGTGVAYEQYF

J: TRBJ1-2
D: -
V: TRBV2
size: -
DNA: TGTGCCAGCAGGGACGGACAAGGCGCCCCCTTGGGAGGCTACACCTTC
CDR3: CASRDGQGAPLGGYTF

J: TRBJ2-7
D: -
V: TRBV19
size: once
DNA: TGTGCCAGTAGTACGCCTAATTTCAGGGTCCACGAGCAGTACTTC
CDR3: CASSTPNFRVHEQYF

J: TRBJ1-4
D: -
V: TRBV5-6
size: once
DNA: TGTGCCAGCAGCGGCAGTTCGAATGAAAAACTGTTTTTT
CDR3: CASSGSSNEKLFF

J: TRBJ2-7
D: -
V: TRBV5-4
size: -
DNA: TGTGCCAGCAGCCCCCGGGGAGGGGACATGTACGAGCAGTACTTC
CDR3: CASSPRGGDMYEQYF

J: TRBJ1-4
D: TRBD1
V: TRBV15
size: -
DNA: TGTGCCACCAGTTGGAACAGGGGGCTGGGGGGGAATGAAAAACTGTTTTTT
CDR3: CATSWNRGLGGNEKLFF

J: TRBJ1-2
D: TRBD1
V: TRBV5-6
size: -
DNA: TGTGCCAGCAGCCCCGCTGACAGGGCAGGCTATGGCTACACCTTC
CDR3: CASSPADRAGYGYTF

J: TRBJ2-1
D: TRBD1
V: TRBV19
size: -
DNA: TGTGCCAGTAGTCCCGACAGGGGTAGCTACAATGAGCAGTTCTTC
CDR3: CASSPDRGSYNEQFF

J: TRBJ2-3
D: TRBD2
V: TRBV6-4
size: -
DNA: TGTGCCAGCAGTGACTCGGGAGCTAGCGGGGGAGACACAGATACGCAGTATTTT
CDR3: CASSDSGASGGDTDTQYF

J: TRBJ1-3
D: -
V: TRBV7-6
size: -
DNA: TGTGCCAGCAGCTTGGGTCTGACAGGCCACTCTGGAAACACCATATATTTT
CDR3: CASSLGLTGHSGNTIYF

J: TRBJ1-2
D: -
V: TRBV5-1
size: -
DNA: TGCGCCAGCAGCCCCACCCCTGGACAGCTCTATGGCTACACCTTC
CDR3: CASSPTPGQLYGYTF

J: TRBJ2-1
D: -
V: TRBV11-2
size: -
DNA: TGTGCCAGCAGCTTAGCGACGGGGTACTACAATGAGCAGTTCTTC
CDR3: CASSLATGYYNEQFF

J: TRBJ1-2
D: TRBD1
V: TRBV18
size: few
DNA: TGTGCCAGCTCACCCGCCAGAATACAGGGGGCCGACTATGGCTACACCTTC
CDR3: CASSPARIQGADYGYTF

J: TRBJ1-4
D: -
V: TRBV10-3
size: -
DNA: TGTGCCATCAGTGAGACGAGGGGGTTTAATGAAAAACTGTTTTTT
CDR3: CAISETRGFNEKLFF

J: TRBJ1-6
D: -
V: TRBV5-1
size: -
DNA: TGCGCCAGCCGTGGCAGGGAGGGAAATTCACCCCTCCACTTT
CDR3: CASRGREGNSPLHF

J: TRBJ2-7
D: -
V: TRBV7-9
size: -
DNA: TGTGCCAGCAGCTTAGATTCGGGGTGGACCTACGAGCAGTACTTC
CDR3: CASSLDSGWTYEQYF

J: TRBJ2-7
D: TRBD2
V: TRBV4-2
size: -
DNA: TGTGCCAGCAGCCAAGACGGGGGGACTACTGATTACGAGCAGTACTTC
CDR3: CASSQDGGTTDYEQYF

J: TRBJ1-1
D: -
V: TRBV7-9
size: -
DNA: TGTGCCAGTTCTCCTCTCAGGGATGCGAGGACTGAAGCTTTCTTT
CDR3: CASSPLRDARTEAFF

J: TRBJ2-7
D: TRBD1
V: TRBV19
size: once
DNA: TGTGCCAGTATCCCCACAGGGGGTCGCCCTACCGAGCAGTACTTC
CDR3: CASIPTGGRPTEQYF

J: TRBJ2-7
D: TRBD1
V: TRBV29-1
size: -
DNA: TGCAGCGTGGGACAGGGAATTACCTACGAGCAGTACTTC
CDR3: CSVGQGITYEQYF

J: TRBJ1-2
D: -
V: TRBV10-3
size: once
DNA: TGTGCCATCAGCGGGGGAGGCTCCGGCTACACCTTC
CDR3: CAISGGGSGYTF

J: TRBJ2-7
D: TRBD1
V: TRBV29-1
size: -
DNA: TGCAGCGTTGAAGATCGGGGGACAGGACTCTACGAGCAGTACTTC
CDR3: CSVEDRGTGLYEQYF

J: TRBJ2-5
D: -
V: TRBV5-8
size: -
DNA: TGTGCCAGCAGTCGGGACAACCAAGAGACCCAGTACTTC
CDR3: CASSRDNQETQYF

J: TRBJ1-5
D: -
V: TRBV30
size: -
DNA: TGTGCCTGGAGTGCGCAGAGCAATCAGCCCCAGCATTTT
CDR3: CAWSAQSNQPQHF

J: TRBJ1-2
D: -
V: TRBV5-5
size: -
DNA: TGTGCCAGCAGCCCCTCGGGAGTCTTCCCCTTTAACTATGGCTACACCTTC
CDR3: CASSPSGVFPFNYGYTF

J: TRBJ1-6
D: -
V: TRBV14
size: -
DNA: TGTGCCAGCAGCCAACAGTATTCACCCCTCCACTTT
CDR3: CASSQQYSPLHF

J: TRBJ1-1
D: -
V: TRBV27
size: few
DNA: TGTGCCAGCAGTTTATATCCAGGGGTGGGGGAAGCTTTCTTT
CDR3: CASSLYPGVGEAFF

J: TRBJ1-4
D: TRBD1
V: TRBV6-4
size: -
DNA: TGTGCCAGCAGCAAAAAGGGGACAGGGGATTTTGGTAATGAAAAACTGTTTTTT
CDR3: CASSKKGTGDFGNEKLFF